This TCR beta chain stems from a study of shared clonotypes between healthy human individuals. Overall study results and limits: About 5% was the fraction of naive CD4 clonotypes found shared across a few donors.

The CDR3 runs 15 residues. Germline CDR1 is MNHEY and CDR2 is SVGAGI. V shed 0 bases, J shed 4 bases, and the junction held 6 bases outside the gene matches. Produced via immunoSEQ multiplex PCR; TCRdb's table is partial and in-frame only. The sample contains a few million clones, approximately 95% of which appear only once. Recent vaccinations or acute infections were absent in the healthy HIV-negative adult donors. A remark on this clone: Its antigen is still unknown. Distinct nucleotide sequences in the sample also encode this CDR3.

The sequence derives from a man in his late teens or twenties in good health. What was sequenced was naive CD4+ T cells sorted from blood. Subset: CD45RA+ positively selected. This sequence joins TRBV6-5 and TRBJ2-7, with 7 bases lining up with TRBD2. Written as DNA, the CDR3 is TGTGCCAGCAGTTACTCGGCTAGCGGAGCATACGAGCAGTACTTC. This sequence encodes CASSYSASGAYEQYF.